These 13 T cell receptor beta chains share one sample of origin, sequenced in a study of blood T cell repertoires in COVID-19 (dated by TCRdb to 2018 to 2021). Library creation used the immunoSEQ multiplex PCR assay. Sourced from immuneACCESS, this table was stored by TCRdb with only in-frame sequences that have V and J called. A share of the clones is absent; for the studies checked, an unresolved V gene accounts for under half, and the remainder has no known explanation. The sample table shows about 140,000 clones, and approximately 88% are seen once. The top ten constitute under 12% of the sample. The material sequenced was peripheral blood. The receptors were sampled from a man aged 55-75 years with active or convalescent COVID-19.

This chain uses TRBV6-2 or TRBV6-3 with TRBJ2-1, with a weak D call TRBD1 (6 bases). The CDR3 is 21 residues long. The V gene's germline CDR1 is MNHEY and CDR2 SVGEGT. The V end was cut by 2 bases, the J end by 0 bases, with 26 bases between. CDR3 nucleotide sequence: TGTGCCAGCAGTTACACGCTAGCCGGGACACAAAAACCCAGCTCCTACAATGAGCAGTTCTTC. Amino acid sequence: CASSYTLAGTQKPSSYNEQFF.

In nucleotides, the CDR3 is TGTGCCAGCAGCGTGAACACGGGCTACGAGCAGTACTTC. Amino acids: CASSVNTGYEQYF. The gene calls are TRBV9 and TRBJ2-7; D is undetermined. V was cut by 2 bases and J by 3 bases, with 9 bases left in between. The CDR3 loop spans 13 amino acids. Germline V gene sequence: CDR1 SGDLS, CDR2 YYNGEE.

V is TRBV25-1 and J is TRBJ2-7; tentatively, D is TRBD1 (5 bases). In germline, CDR1 is MGHDK, CDR2 SYGVNS. The CDR3 has 13 residues. Trimming took 5 bases from V and 3 from J, leaving 11 bases between them. The CDR3 is CASSLGEIYEQYF. As DNA, the CDR3 is TGTGCCAGCAGTCTAGGGGAAATCTACGAGCAGTACTTC.

The gene calls are TRBV2 and TRBJ2-5, with 10 bases fitting TRBD2. Germline values: CDR1 SNHLY, CDR2 FYNNEI. V shed 3 bases, J shed 6 bases, and the junction held 10 bases outside the gene matches. The CDR3 is 16 residues long. The CDR3 DNA follows: TGTGCCAGCAGTGACACGGCTAGCGGGAGATTAAAGACCCAGTACTTC. Protein product: CASSDTASGRLKTQYF.

The rearrangement links TRBV6-5 to TRBJ2-2, with D possibly matching TRBD1 (5 bases). Germline V lookup: CDR1 MNHEY, CDR2 SVGAGI. The CDR3 runs 15 residues. Trimming stripped 10 bases from V and 7 bases from J, with 22 bases between. CDR3 amino acids: CATKPTDTVVGELFF. In DNA form, the CDR3 reads TGTGCCACGAAACCGACGGACACGGTCGTCGGGGAGCTGTTTTTT.

The rearrangement links TRBV5-6 to TRBJ2-5; TRBD1 aligns across 9 bases. The length of the CDR3 is 16 residues. With V trimmed by 4 bases and J by 5 bases, 12 bases remained unmatched. Germline V CDR1 and CDR2: SGHDT, YYEEEE. CDR3 amino acids: CASSVGTGTGRETQYF. In DNA, the CDR3 is TGTGCCAGCAGCGTGGGGACCGGGACAGGGAGGGAGACCCAGTACTTC.

On this clone itself: The sample carries other DNA sequences with the same CDR3. The V and J genes are TRBV6-5 and TRBJ1-6; D is unclear. Germline V gene lookup returns CDR1 MNHEY and CDR2 SVGAGI. Trimming stripped 7 bases from V and 6 bases from J, with 10 bases between. This CDR3 has 13 amino acids. This chain's CDR3 is CASKEGFNSPLHF. CDR3 DNA sequence: TGTGCCAGCAAGGAGGGTTTTAATTCACCCCTCCACTTT.

In DNA form, the CDR3 reads TGTGCCAGTAGTAGCTCCGGGACAGGATCCTACGAGCAGTACTTC. Its protein product is CASSSSGTGSYEQYF. The chain couples TRBV19 to TRBJ2-7; 8 nucleotides match TRBD1. The V segment lost 4 bases and the J segment 1 base; nucleotides outside the gene matches: 6. This CDR3 spans 15 amino acids. The germline gives CDR1 LNHDA, CDR2 SQIVND (reference sequence).

The rearrangement links TRBV5-5 to TRBJ2-3; TRBD1 agrees at 10 bases. Germline V gene data show CDR1 as SGHKS and CDR2 as YYEKEE (reference sequence). The CDR3 consists of 14 residues. V lost 4 bases to trimming and J lost 4 bases; unmatched junction nucleotides: 3. The CDR3: CASSIGQGADTQYF. The CDR3 nucleotides read TGTGCCAGCAGCATAGGACAGGGGGCAGATACGCAGTATTTT.

This rearrangement joins TRBV4-1 to TRBJ1-4, with 10 positions matching TRBD1. CDR1 and CDR2 (germline): MGHRA, YSYEKL. The length of the CDR3 is 16 residues. J gave up 4 bases and V 4 bases, and 6 bases lay outside the gene matches. The CDR3: CASSPFGTGVNEKLFF. Here the CDR3 DNA reads TGCGCCAGCAGCCCGTTCGGGACAGGGGTTAATGAAAAACTGTTTTTT.

This clone appeared a few times. This chain connects TRBV7-6 to TRBJ2-2; perhaps TRBD1 as D (6 bases). The germline V gene has CDR1 SGHVS and CDR2 FNYEAQ. The CDR3 sequence is 16 residues long. Trimming shortened V by 6 bases and J by 6 bases, and 20 bases separated the two germline ends. Here the CDR3 reads CASSSRQAQGSGELFF. The DNA of the CDR3 is TGTGCCAGCAGTTCCAGACAGGCCCAGGGGTCCGGGGAGCTGTTTTTT.

DNA of the CDR3: TGTGCCAGAAGCTTTTCGGCGGGCACAGATACGCAGTATTTT. Translating it yields CARSFSAGTDTQYF. The chain joins TRBV5-3 to TRBJ2-3; D gene ambiguous. TRBV5-3 is noted as an ORF with a role that remains uncertain. Trimming removed 2 bases at V and 1 base at J, with 8 bases between. This CDR3 contains 14 residues.

This chain joins TRBV6-6 and TRBJ1-1; D not resolved. The V gene's germline CDR1 is MNHNY and CDR2 SVGAGI (reference sequence). This CDR3 has 12 residues. The V and J ends lost 6 bases and 8 bases respectively, with 13 bases between them. The CDR3, as DNA: TGTGCCAGCAGCTCACCCGGCAGGGAAGCTTTCTTT. This encodes CASSSPGREAFF.